Presented here are 2 T cell receptor beta chains from one specimen sequenced in a study of human T cells and chemical hapten exposure. Time point noted: pre-sensitization, week 0. Treatment specified: therapeutic diphenylcyclopropenone sensitization with weekly scalp DPC. Each CDR3 protein is one row after TCRdb ran MiXCR on the RACE reads. The data show 380,000 or so distinct CDR3 sequences, 5.5% seen once. The sequencing here drew on whole blood, taken in connection with sensitization to the hapten diphenylcyclopropenone (DPC). The receptors were gathered from a woman between 18 and 29 years old with alopecia areata. Some clones in this sample may be carry-over from other donors' samples.

This clonotype was counted between two and nine times. The chain couples TRBV4-3 to TRBJ1-1; D is uncertain. There are 14 residues in the CDR3. V lost 0 bases to trimming and J lost 1 base, with 6 bases between them. CDR1 is LGHNA and CDR2 is YSLEER in the germline V gene. The DNA for the CDR3 is TGCGCCAGCAGCCAAGAGGAGGCGAACACTGAAGCTTTCTTT. Translating it yields CASSQEEANTEAFF.

The V gene is TRBV6-5, the J gene TRBJ2-3; D not resolved. Looked up from germline, CDR1 is MNHEY and CDR2 is SVGAGI. With 0 bases removed from V and 1 base from J, the gap between germline ends came to 5 bases. This CDR3 is 14 amino acids long. The CDR3 region has the DNA TGTGCCAGCAGTTACTCGCGGCGCACAGATACGCAGTATTTT. Encoded protein: CASSYSRRTDTQYF.